The clone carrying this T cell receptor (beta chain) showed up just a few times. Its target is not known. V was pared by 6 bases and J by 2 bases, with 2 bases of the junction left unmatched. This CDR3 is built from 13 residues. Germline CDR1 and CDR2: SGHNT and YENEEA. Three rounds of nested PCR, following a modified ARM-PCR protocol, produced the TCRbeta library. Using its own MiXCR run on the multiplex PCR reads, TCRdb lists one record per CDR3 protein. The sample records 60,000 to 80,000 distinct CDR3 sequences, roughly 70% being singletons. This record comes from a study of tumor and adjacent non-tumor tissue in lung cancer. As for the study in general: The cohort had 12 adenocarcinoma, 2 squamous cell and 1 small cell patients. Aged about 30 to 76 years, patients included fewer than 11 men and 4 to 6 women with stage I to III disease. On average, productive TCRbeta reads reached roughly 4.2 million per sample. General study findings and limits: Top 100 clones took a larger repertoire share in normal lung.

This sample's RNA came from whole unsorted tissue. More than 3 cm separated this lung sample from the edge of the tumor. The sample consisted of distant non-tumor lung tissue. The V gene is TRBV11-3, the J gene TRBJ2-3; 7 bases map to TRBD1. The TCR originated in a woman in her 50s with non-small cell lung cancer. CDR3 coding DNA: TGTGCCAGCAGTGACAGGGACACAGATACGCAGTATTTT. It codes for CASSDRDTDTQYF.